Listed below are T cell receptor beta chains from one sample, sequenced in a study of CD8+ T cells in alopecia areata. Using immunoSEQ multiplex PCR, the repertoire was profiled, and TCRdb retains in-frame clones only, with some absent. This sample has roughly 100,000 clones, with roughly 50% found just once. The sample comprised CD4+ T cells sorted from blood. These receptors all come from a human donor in good health. Both conserved end residues are part of each CDR3. D genes are given only for firm matches. Size is omitted from some rows. Given values are once, few, many or a class for expanded clones.

clone size	V gene	J gene	D gene	CDR3 DNA	CDR3 protein
.	TRBV29-1	TRBJ2-2	TRBD2	TGCAGCGTCCGGGGGGGCAGGGCGAACACCGGGGAGCTGTTTTTT	CSVRGGRANTGELFF
.	TRBV20-1	TRBJ2-5	.	TGCAGTGCCAGAATACAAGAGACCCAGTACTTC	CSARIQETQYF
few	TRBV7-2	TRBJ2-1	.	TGTGCCAGCAGCTTAGGGGCTAGTAGGGTTGAGCAGTTCTTC	CASSLGASRVEQFF
.	TRBV30	TRBJ1-1	TRBD1	TGTGCCTGGAGAGACTTAACAGGGGGTGTGAGCACTGAAGCTTTCTTT	CAWRDLTGGVSTEAFF
.	TRBV29-1	TRBJ1-1	.	TGCAGCCTCTTGACAGGTGTGAACACTGAAGCTTTCTTT	CSLLTGVNTEAFF
few	TRBV4-2	TRBJ2-3	.	TGTGCCAGCAGCGAGAACCGGGGAACAGATACGCAGTATTTT	CASSENRGTDTQYF
.	TRBV7-8	TRBJ2-5	TRBD2	TGTGCCAGCAGCCGTTATCCCTCCGGGACTAGCGGGCGAGGGGCCCAGTACTTC	CASSRYPSGTSGRGAQYF
.	TRBV29-1	TRBJ2-5	TRBD1	TGCAGCGTGACCACCGGGACAGGGTTAAAGACCCAGTACTTC	CSVTTGTGLKTQYF
.	TRBV30	TRBJ2-7	.	TGTGCCTGGAGTGCTTCAGGCTACGAGCAGTACTTC	CAWSASGYEQYF
.	TRBV29-1	TRBJ2-1	TRBD2	TGCAGCGCCCCGGGGGGCGGGGGGGCCTACAATGAGCAGTTCTTC	CSAPGGGGAYNEQFF
.	TRBV18	TRBJ1-1	TRBD1	TGTGCCAGCTCATCGGGACAGGGAACGAACACTGAAGCTTTCTTT	CASSSGQGTNTEAFF
.	TRBV30	TRBJ1-6	.	TGTGCCTGGAGTGTACAGCAGGGGCGAGTACCCCTCCACTTT	CAWSVQQGRVPLHF
few	TRBV7-2	TRBJ1-2	.	TGTGCCAGCAGCTCAACGGACGGGCGGGATGGCTACACCTTC	CASSSTDGRDGYTF
.	TRBV29-1	TRBJ2-7	TRBD1	TGCAGCGCCTCCGGGACAGGGAGCTCCTACGAGCAGTACTTC	CSASGTGSSYEQYF
.	TRBV30	TRBJ2-3	.	TGTGCCTGGAGCGGACCAGGGTCACCCACAGATACGCAGTATTTT	CAWSGPGSPTDTQYF
few	TRBV6-5	TRBJ1-2	.	TGTGCCAGCATTCATTCACGGGGCTATGGCTACACCTTC	CASIHSRGYGYTF
.	TRBV5-1	TRBJ1-1	TRBD1	TGCGCCAGCAGCTTGGCAGACAGGGGAGTTGAAGCTTTCTTT	CASSLADRGVEAFF
.	TRBV30	TRBJ1-5	TRBD1	TGTGCCTGGAGTACCGGGACAGACAATCAGCCCCAGCATTTT	CAWSTGTDNQPQHF
few	TRBV7-2	TRBJ2-5	.	TGTGCCAGCAGCTTAGCTCCTAGTCTCCTGAAACAAGAGACCCAGTACTTC	CASSLAPSLLKQETQYF
.	TRBV27	TRBJ2-1	.	TGTGCCAGCCATAACCACAGGGCCGGTGAGCAGTTCTTC	CASHNHRAGEQFF
.	TRBV30	TRBJ2-3	TRBD2	TGTGCCTGGAGTTCCGGGACTAGCGGGGCTGACGATACGCAGTATTTT	CAWSSGTSGADDTQYF
.	TRBV6-6	TRBJ2-7	TRBD1	TGTGCCAGCAGTTACACCACAGGGGGGGAGCAGTACTTC	CASSYTTGGEQYF
.	TRBV29-1	TRBJ1-2	.	TGCAGCGTTGAATTCGCCAGCCACTATGGCTACACCTTC	CSVEFASHYGYTF
many	TRBV7-2	TRBJ1-2	TRBD1	TGTGCCAGCAGCTTAGGTTCAGGGACAGGGGGCACCTTC	CASSLGSGTGGTF
.	TRBV29-1	TRBJ2-2	.	TGCAGCGTGGGACAGAACACCGGGGAGCTGTTTTTT	CSVGQNTGELFF
.	TRBV5-6	TRBJ1-2	TRBD1	TGTGCCAGCAGCTACCTGGACAGGTCGGGGGGAGGCTACACCTTC	CASSYLDRSGGGYTF
once	TRBV6-5	TRBJ2-2	TRBD1	TGTGCCAGCAGTCCCCGGGACAGGGTCACCGGGGAGCTGTTTTTT	CASSPRDRVTGELFF
.	TRBV7-9	TRBJ2-2	.	TGTGCCAGCAGCGGGATAGCGGAGTACACCGGGGAGCTGTTTTTT	CASSGIAEYTGELFF
.	TRBV19	TRBJ2-4	.	TGTGCCAGTAGTTTGTTGAGCTCACAAAACATTCAGTACTTC	CASSLLSSQNIQYF
.	TRBV27	TRBJ1-1	TRBD1	TGTGCCAGCAACGCACAGGGGTCGAACACTGAAGCTTTCTTT	CASNAQGSNTEAFF
few	TRBV29-1	TRBJ2-2	TRBD1	TGCAGCGTTGACCAGACAGGGGCCGGGGAGCTGTTTTTT	CSVDQTGAGELFF
once	TRBV6-5	TRBJ1-2	TRBD1	TGTGCCAGCGGGGACAGGGGCAACTATGGCTACACCTTC	CASGDRGNYGYTF
.	TRBV29-1	TRBJ2-2	TRBD2	TGCAGCGTTCCAAGCGGGGGGTCGAACACCGGGGAGCTGTTTTTT	CSVPSGGSNTGELFF
once	TRBV4-3	TRBJ2-5	TRBD1	TGCGCCAGCAGCCAAGAGGACAGGGGCGAGACCCAGTACTTC	CASSQEDRGETQYF
.	TRBV5-6	TRBJ2-3	.	TGTGCCAGCACCCTTGATCACAGCACAGATACGCAGTATTTT	CASTLDHSTDTQYF
.	TRBV29-1	TRBJ1-1	.	TGCAGCGCCCATATAACAGCAAACACTGAAGCTTTCTTT	CSAHITANTEAFF
few	TRBV4-1	TRBJ1-2	TRBD1	TGCGCCAGCAGCCCTGGACAGGACTATGGCTACACCTTC	CASSPGQDYGYTF
few	TRBV30	TRBJ2-4	TRBD2	TGTGCCTGGAGTAATGGGCGGGGGGGAAACATTCAGTACTTC	CAWSNGRGGNIQYF
few	TRBV29-1	TRBJ1-1	.	TGCAGCGTTGAGCTGGGCCCCACTGAAGCTTTCTTT	CSVELGPTEAFF
.	TRBV7-2	TRBJ2-7	TRBD1	TGTGCCAGCAGCTTAGGAACCGGACAGGGGTTCTACGAGCAGTACTTC	CASSLGTGQGFYEQYF
few	TRBV29-1	TRBJ2-3	TRBD1	TGCAGCGTTGAACGGGACAGGCCCAGAGATACGCAGTATTTT	CSVERDRPRDTQYF
.	TRBV10-3	TRBJ2-3	.	TGTGCCATCAGTGAGGGGGCAGATACGCAGTATTTT	CAISEGADTQYF
.	TRBV29-1	TRBJ2-2	.	TGCAGCGTCTCCAAGGCCGGAGAGGCCGGGGAGCTGTTTTTT	CSVSKAGEAGELFF
.	TRBV27	TRBJ2-3	TRBD2	TGTGCCAGCCCCAGGGGACTAGCCCAACCCGTCGGCACAGATACGCAGTATTTT	CASPRGLAQPVGTDTQYF
.	TRBV2	TRBJ2-3	.	TGTGCCAGCAGTTCCGCAGGGTTGAGCACAGATACGCAGTATTTT	CASSSAGLSTDTQYF
.	TRBV2	TRBJ1-1	.	TGTGCCAGCATGGAGGGCTTCACTGAAGCTTTCTTT	CASMEGFTEAFF
.	TRBV6-1	TRBJ1-5	.	TGTGCCAGCAGTGAAGCGGGAGGTCGTCAGCCCCAGCATTTT	CASSEAGGRQPQHF
few	TRBV6-5	TRBJ1-6	.	TGTGCCAGCAGCCGACAGGTCGTTAATTCACCCCTCCACTTT	CASSRQVVNSPLHF
.	TRBV5-1	TRBJ1-1	.	TGCGCCAGCAGCTTGGACTGGGGTGAAGCTTTCTTT	CASSLDWGEAFF
.	TRBV30	TRBJ1-5	.	TGTGCCTGGAGTGAAGGCAGAGGTGGCAATCAGCCCCAGCATTTT	CAWSEGRGGNQPQHF
few	TRBV28	TRBJ2-7	.	TGTGCCAGCAGTTTGACGAGCTACGAGCAGTACTTC	CASSLTSYEQYF
.	TRBV5-1	TRBJ1-4	.	TGCGCCAGCCGGCCGGGGGTGAATGAAAAACTGTTTTTT	CASRPGVNEKLFF
.	TRBV5-1	TRBJ2-5	.	TGCGCCAGCAGCATGTCACCAAACCGCCTCCAAGAGACCCAGTACTTC	CASSMSPNRLQETQYF
.	TRBV25-1	TRBJ2-5	.	TGTGCCAGCAGTGAGAGCCCCAGTGCGACCCAGTACTTC	CASSESPSATQYF
.	TRBV30	TRBJ1-1	.	TGTGCCTGGATCAGGGGCACCTTGAACACTGAAGCTTTCTTT	CAWIRGTLNTEAFF
once	TRBV11-2	TRBJ2-5	.	TGTGCCAGCAGCCCACAGCGGGTCGGAAACCAAGAGACCCAGTACTTC	CASSPQRVGNQETQYF
.	TRBV29-1	TRBJ1-2	.	TGCAGCGTTGTCTCACAGGACTATGGCTACACCTTC	CSVVSQDYGYTF